This T cell receptor (beta chain) was sequenced in a study of shared clonotypes between healthy human individuals. Cells designated naive CD8 were CD45RO-negative and were positively selected for CCR7, with terminally differentiated effector memory CD45RA+ cells excluded. Donors were healthy HIV-negative adults without recently reported acute infections or vaccinations. Trimming left V 0 bases short and J 7 bases short, with 10 bases between. The CDR3 has 15 amino acids. Germline-derived CDR1 and CDR2 are SGHAT and FQNNGV. Study-wide findings and caveats: For sorted subsets, rarefaction showed incomplete sequencing despite large depth.

The data were produced by immunoSEQ multiplex PCR, yet TCRdb's version contains in-frame clones alone and is incomplete. The table lists over 2 million clones, about 95% of them singletons. Concerning this clone itself: Its specificity is unknown.

The sequence derives from a young man in good health. The chain is built from TRBV11-2 and TRBJ1-6; no clear D. Sequenced sample: naive CD8+ T cells sorted from blood. The CDR3 nucleotides read TGTGCCAGCAGCTTAGATGGGGATAGGAATTCACCCCTCCACTTT. Protein: CASSLDGDRNSPLHF.